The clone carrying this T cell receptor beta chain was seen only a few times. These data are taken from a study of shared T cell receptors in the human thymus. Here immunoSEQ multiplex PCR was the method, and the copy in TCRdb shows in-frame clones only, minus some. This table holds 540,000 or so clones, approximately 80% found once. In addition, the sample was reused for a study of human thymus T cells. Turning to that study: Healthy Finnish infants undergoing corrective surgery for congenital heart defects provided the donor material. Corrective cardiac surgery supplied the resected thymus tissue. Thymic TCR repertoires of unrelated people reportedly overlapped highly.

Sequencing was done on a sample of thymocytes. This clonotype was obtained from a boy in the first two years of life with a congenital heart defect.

CDR3 in DNA: TGCGCCAGCAGCTCGCCAGGGGGGCAGGGATCTAATGAAAAACTGTTTTTT. Translation gives CASSSPGGQGSNEKLFF. The chain recombines TRBV5-1 with TRBJ1-4; TRBD1 agrees at 7 bases. CDR1 SGHRS and CDR2 YFSETQ come from the germline V gene. With 3 bases clipped from V and 3 bases from J, the junction kept 11 bases outside the gene matches. This CDR3 is built from 17 residues.